This T cell receptor (beta chain) was sequenced in a study of blood T cell repertoires in COVID-19. Overall study context: The United States, Italy and Spain were the sources of the acute and convalescent COVID-19 samples.

Clones were read by immunoSEQ multiplex PCR, and TCRdb kept only the in-frame ones, dropping some. The table includes over 150,000 clones, more than 80% detected once. CDR3 size: 12 residues. Trimming took off 2 bases at V and 14 bases at J, with 15 bases between the two ends. CDR1 is SGHDN and CDR2 is FVKESK in the germline V gene. This chain links TRBV14 with TRBJ1-2; D remains ambiguous. Input material: PBMCs or T cells enriched from blood (not recorded which). This TCR was sampled from a man aged 35 to 55 who had recovered from COVID-19. In DNA form, the CDR3 reads TGTGCCAGCAGCCAAACAGAACGCATTTCTACCTTC. This codes for CASSQTERISTF.